This TCR beta chain was documented in a study of spatial heterogeneity in lung cancer. Study overall: The approximately 78 donors had untreated early-stage non-small cell lung cancer. Sequencing was performed on follow-up PBMC samples when available, collected at a median of approximately two years after resection. Each unique TCR and UMI combination was seen more than ten times on average in raw reads.

Stated time point: blood at routine non-recurrence follow-up after resection. No cell sorting; template was whole RNA from tumor, lung tissue or PBMC. TCRdb fed the 5' RACE reads into MiXCR, producing one record per CDR3 protein. The table records 51,000 or so distinct CDR3 sequences, roughly 7.4% of them present only once. This clonotype occurred many times. Its antigen remains unidentified. The CDR3 is made up of 15 amino acids. Germline loops: CDR1 MGHDK, CDR2 SYGVNS. Trimming removed 2 bases from V and 3 bases from J, with 11 bases in between. Study conclusions and caveats: Expanded tumor TCRs that were ubiquitous appeared in blood more at resection than follow-up.

The sequence was collected from a female donor with early-stage non-small cell lung cancer. This sequence joins TRBV25-1 and TRBJ1-3; D might be TRBD1 (5 bases). The input for sequencing was PBMCs, taken at follow-up. The CDR3 protein is CASSERGIYGNTIYF. In DNA, the CDR3 is TGTGCCAGCAGTGAAAGGGGAATTTATGGAAACACCATATATTTT.